What follows are 23 T cell receptor beta chains derived from one specimen sequenced in a study of cytomegalovirus exposure and HLA in healthy donors. Produced via immunoSEQ multiplex PCR; TCRdb's table is partial and in-frame only. Of about 120,000 clones listed, around 90% were seen once; the top ten hold about 2%. The sequenced sample consisted of PBMCs. The receptors shown here come from a woman aged 18 to 35 in good health and CMV-seronegative.

The rearrangement joins TRBV5-1 to TRBJ2-3; no firm D call. Germline V CDR1 and CDR2: SGHRS, YFSETQ. Trimming cost V 0 bases and J 5 bases, with 4 bases left between them. This CDR3 is 12 amino acids long. CDR3 DNA: TGCGCCAGCAGCTTGGAGCTAGATACGCAGTATTTT. Protein sequence: CASSLELDTQYF.

The chain recombines TRBV4-1 with TRBJ1-4; possibly TRBD1 for D (6 bases). CDR3 length: 18 residues. Trimming shortened V by 2 bases and J by 0 bases, and 16 bases separated the two germline ends. Germline V gives CDR1 MGHRA, CDR2 YSYEKL. The CDR3 spells CASSQSGQGRATNEKLFF. In nucleotides, the CDR3 is TGCGCCAGCAGCCAATCGGGGCAGGGGAGAGCAACTAATGAAAAACTGTTTTTT.

This sequence joins TRBV2 and TRBJ1-1; D gene ambiguous. V was pared by 7 bases and J by 2 bases, with 11 bases between. Looked up from germline, CDR1 is SNHLY and CDR2 is FYNNEI. The length of the CDR3 is 13 residues. CDR3 bases: TGTGCCAGCAAATTCGAGGGAAACACTGAAGCTTTCTTT. Protein sequence: CASKFEGNTEAFF. The whole variable domain, remainder taken from reference TRBV2 and TRBJ1-1, is EPEVTQTPSHQVTQMGQEVILRCVPISNHLYFYWYRQILGQKVEFLVSFYNNEISEKSEIFDDQFSVERPDGSNFTLKIRSTKLEDSAMYFCASKFEGNTEAFFGQGTRLTVV.

CDR3: CASSRITSAYEQYF. The CDR3 DNA reads TGTGCCAGCAGCCGCATTACTAGCGCCTACGAGCAGTACTTC. The chain links TRBV7-2 to TRBJ2-7; TRBD2 matches at 7 bases. Germline V CDR1 and CDR2: SGHTA, FQGNSA. The CDR3 is made up of 14 amino acids. Losses at the gene ends were 5 bases for V and 2 bases for J; bases not matched to a gene: 6.

J is TRBJ2-3 and V is TRBV5-1; 9 nucleotides match TRBD1. Trimming cost V 4 bases and J 3 bases; bases outside gene matches: 9. Germline V lookup: CDR1 SGHRS, CDR2 YFSETQ. The CDR3 runs 16 residues. In DNA, the CDR3 is TGCGCCAGCAGCGCCCGGGGACAGGGTAGGACAGATACGCAGTATTTT. Translating it yields CASSARGQGRTDTQYF. Full variable domain (remainder filled in from reference TRBV5-1 and TRBJ2-3): KAGVTQTPRYLIKTRGQQVTLSCSPISGHRSVSWYQQTPGQGLQFLFEYFSETQRNKGNFPGRFSGRQFSNSRSEMNVSTLELGDSALYLCASSARGQGRTDTQYFGPGTRLTVL.

The rearrangement uses TRBV5-1 and TRBJ2-1; D remains ambiguous. Germline values: CDR1 SGHRS, CDR2 YFSETQ. Trimming stripped 0 bases from V and 4 bases from J, with 14 bases between. The CDR3 has 16 residues. DNA of the CDR3: TGCGCCAGCAGCTTGGGACTGGATCCACGATACAATGAGCAGTTCTTC. Translating gives CASSLGLDPRYNEQFF. The entire variable domain, with the rest obtained from reference TRBV5-1 and TRBJ2-1, is as follows: KAGVTQTPRYLIKTRGQQVTLSCSPISGHRSVSWYQQTPGQGLQFLFEYFSETQRNKGNFPGRFSGRQFSNSRSEMNVSTLELGDSALYLCASSLGLDPRYNEQFFGPGTRLTVL.

This clone turned up a few times. DNA for the CDR3: TGTGCCAGCAGTGTTTCAGGGCTAGGCACTGAAGCTTTCTTT. It codes for CASSVSGLGTEAFF. The chain carries TRBV28 and TRBJ1-1, with D possibly TRBD1 on 5 matching bases. Germline loops: CDR1 MDHEN, CDR2 SYDVKM. The CDR3 loop spans 14 amino acids. The V gene lost 5 bases and the J gene lost 4 bases, with 14 bases spanning the gap.

This clone has a single count. The chain has TRBV6-1 and TRBJ2-7; tentatively, D is TRBD1 (6 bases). The CDR3 consists of 13 residues. CDR1 and CDR2 (germline): MNHNS, SASEGT. The V end was cut by 10 bases, the J end by 0 bases, with 13 bases between. The CDR3 loop reads CATDQGYSYEQYF. Here the CDR3 DNA reads TGTGCCACAGATCAGGGGTACTCCTACGAGCAGTACTTC.

CDR3 sequence: CSVPGTGRPYEQYF. The CDR3 region has the DNA TGCAGCGTTCCCGGGACAGGGAGGCCCTACGAGCAGTACTTC. The chain carries TRBV29-1 and TRBJ2-7, with 9 bases aligning to TRBD1. The CDR3 loop spans 14 amino acids. V lost 5 bases to trimming and J lost 2 bases; unmatched junction nucleotides: 7. Germline V lookup: CDR1 SQVTM, CDR2 ANQGSEA.

The chain is built from TRBV4-1 and TRBJ1-1; no definite D call. This CDR3 is 14 amino acids long. With 0 bases removed from V and 0 bases from J, the gap between germline ends came to 5 bases. Germline values: CDR1 MGHRA, CDR2 YSYEKL. The CDR3 loop reads CASSQDRLNTEAFF. The CDR3 region has the DNA TGCGCCAGCAGCCAAGACAGATTGAACACTGAAGCTTTCTTT.

This chain uses TRBV10-1 with TRBJ1-1, with 8 bases that match TRBD1. The ends lost 6 bases at V and 5 bases at J; junction bases unmatched: 8. The CDR3 consists of 14 residues. Per germline, CDR1 WNHNN and CDR2 SYGVQD (reference sequence). The chain's CDR3 is CASSETDRGTEAFF. CDR3 in DNA: TGCGCCAGCAGCGAAACCGACAGGGGAACTGAAGCTTTCTTT.

The chain couples TRBV11-3 to TRBJ1-1; weak D call: TRBD1 (6 bases). This CDR3 spans 15 amino acids. Germline assignment: CDR1 SGHNT and CDR2 YENEEA. V was trimmed by 3 bases and J by 4 bases, leaving 15 bases between them. The CDR3 DNA sequence: TGTGCCAGCAGCTTGGGGGGGGGCGTCGGCACTGAAGCTTTCTTT. It codes for CASSLGGGVGTEAFF.

V gene TRBV7-6 combines with J gene TRBJ2-7; TRBD2 aligns across 10 bases. The CDR3 length is 15 residues. Germline-derived CDR1 and CDR2 are SGHVS and FNYEAQ. V gave up 2 bases and J gave up 4 bases; unmatched junction bases: 5. The DNA for the CDR3 is TGTGCCAGCAGCTTAACTAGCGGGACGGGTTACGAGCAGTACTTC. Encoded protein: CASSLTSGTGYEQYF.

The chain joins TRBV13 to TRBJ2-3; possible D gene TRBD2, 6 bases. Germline CDR1 PRHDT, CDR2 FYEKMQ (reference sequence). Deletions cut 5 bases from V and 2 bases from J, with 17 bases between. The CDR3 has 16 amino acids. The CDR3 protein is CASSPVLAGLTDTQYF. For the CDR3, the DNA is TGTGCCAGCAGCCCCGTTCTCGCGGGACTCACAGATACGCAGTATTTT.

This clone has just a few counts. This chain links TRBV25-1 with TRBJ2-7; D possibly corresponds to TRBD2 (6 bases). The CDR3 runs 12 residues. V lost 3 bases and J 9 bases, leaving 12 bases between the germline ends. CDR1 and CDR2 (germline): MGHDK, SYGVNS. The CDR3 DNA is TGTGCCAGCAGTGAGTATTGGGACTCGCAGTACTTC. This sequence encodes CASSEYWDSQYF.

This clone has a single count. A junction end diverges from the germline sequence, so it may reflect a read error. V gene TRBV7-7 combines with J gene TRBJ1-3; D is undetermined. Germline CDR1 and CDR2: SSHAT and FNYEAQ (reference sequence). This CDR3 region has 15 residues. This CDR3 reads CASSLGPGSGNTIYF. Written as DNA, the CDR3 is TGTGCTAGCAGCTTAGGGCCGGGTAGTGGAAACACCATATATTTT.

This chain connects TRBV6-5 to TRBJ2-7; 9 bases map to TRBD1. This CDR3 comprises 13 residues. Germline V gene data show CDR1 as MNHEY and CDR2 as SVGAGI. CDR3 nucleotide sequence: TGTGGTAGCCGGGACAGGGCTTCCTACGAGCAGTACTTC. Encoded protein: CGSRDRASYEQYF.

V and J are TRBV27 and TRBJ1-1, with D perhaps TRBD1 (6 bases). CDR1 and CDR2 (germline): MNHEY, SMNVEV (reference sequence). The CDR3 loop spans 12 amino acids. The ends were cut back, 3 bases at V and 8 bases at J, with 10 bases in the middle. Here the CDR3 reads CASSLSGQEAFF. The CDR3 region has the DNA TGTGCCAGCAGTTTGTCCGGACAGGAAGCTTTCTTT.

This clone was detected once. One end of the junction fails to match germline, which may point to a read error. The V call is TRBV5-6, the J call TRBJ2-7; 10 nucleotides line up with TRBD2. Germline V lookup: CDR1 SGHDT, CDR2 YYEEEE. CDR3 size: 15 residues. The CDR3 reads CASSLASGSAYKQYF. CDR3 in DNA: TGTGCCAGCAGCTTGGCTAGCGGGAGTGCCTACAAGCAGTACTTC. The full variable domain, with the rest looked up from reference TRBV5-6 and TRBJ2-7, is DAGVTQSPTHLIKTRGQQVTLRCSPKSGHDTVSWYQQALGQGPQFIFQYYEEEERQRGNFPDRFSGHQFPNYSSELNVNALLLGDSALYLCASSLASGSAYKQYFGPGTRLTVT.

The J gene is TRBJ2-1, the V gene TRBV5-1, with TRBD2 matching over 9 bases. Germline V lookup: CDR1 SGHRS, CDR2 YFSETQ. CDR3 length: 15 amino acids. V was clipped by 7 bases and J by 9 bases; unmatched bases: 14. CDR3 amino acids: CASFTEAGGLGEQFF. For the CDR3, the DNA is TGCGCCAGCTTTACCGAAGCGGGAGGACTCGGTGAGCAGTTCTTC. The variable domain in full, completed from reference TRBV5-1 and TRBJ2-1, reads KAGVTQTPRYLIKTRGQQVTLSCSPISGHRSVSWYQQTPGQGLQFLFEYFSETQRNKGNFPGRFSGRQFSNSRSEMNVSTLELGDSALYLCASFTEAGGLGEQFFGPGTRLTVL.

This chain links TRBV29-1 with TRBJ2-6; 9 bases map to TRBD1. The CDR3 length is 16 residues. V trimming: 7 bases; J trimming: 0 bases; junction bases outside the gene matches: 7. Germline V gives CDR1 SQVTM, CDR2 ANQGSEA. The CDR3 nucleotides read TGCAGCGCCCGGACAGGGGTAGGCTCTGGGGCCAACGTCCTGACTTTC. It translates to CSARTGVGSGANVLTF.

This rearrangement joins TRBV28 to TRBJ1-2; D may be TRBD1 (5 bases). Germline V gene sequence: CDR1 MDHEN, CDR2 SYDVKM. This CDR3 is 13 amino acids long. Between the trimmed V and J ends, which lost 11 bases and 6 bases, there was a span of 19 bases. The CDR3 region is CASQNGGSDGYTF. For the CDR3, the DNA is TGTGCCTCACAAAACGGGGGAAGCGATGGCTACACCTTC.

This sequence joins TRBV5-5 and TRBJ2-7, with D tentatively TRBD1 (5 bases). Trimming took 3 bases from V and 4 from J, leaving 17 bases between them. The CDR3 consists of 15 residues. Germline CDR1 is SGHKS and CDR2 is YYEKEE (reference sequence). CDR3 nucleotide sequence: TGTGCCAGCAGCTGGGGCCCGATGACAGAGTACGAGCAGTACTTC. Amino acid sequence: CASSWGPMTEYEQYF.